These 14 T cell receptor beta chains were all obtained from the same sample, sequenced in a study of T cells in Graves' hyperthyroidism and ophthalmopathy. The CDR3 regions of TCR beta were amplified from RNA transcripts. The TCR CDR3 first-round RT-PCR relied on the HTBI primer set. TCRdb called the multiplex PCR reads again in MiXCR, with one record for every CDR3 protein. The sample holds 450,000 to 550,000 distinct CDR3 sequences, around 22% seen once. The sample was blood. The source is a woman aged 25 to 39 with Graves' ophthalmopathy.

The CDR3: CASSLQQGLEQYF. In nucleotides, the CDR3 is TGTGCCAGCAGCTTACAACAGGGTCTCGAGCAGTACTTC. The rearrangement uses TRBV11-2 and TRBJ2-7, with a weak D call TRBD1 (6 bases). The V end lost 2 bases, the J end lost 6 bases, and 11 bases lay between the germline ends. From germline, CDR1 is SGHAT and CDR2 FQNNGV. This CDR3 spans 13 amino acids. Drawing the rest from reference TRBV11-2 and TRBJ2-7, the complete variable domain is EAGVAQSPRYKIIEKRQSVAFWCNPISGHATLYWYQQILGQGPKLLIQFQNNGVVDDSQLPKDRFSAERLKGVDSTLKIQPAKLEDSAVYLCASSLQQGLEQYFGPGTRLTVT.

This clonotype was picked up one time. J is TRBJ2-4 and V is TRBV20-1; possible D gene TRBD2, 6 bases. The CDR3 consists of 13 residues. Germline V gives CDR1 DFQATT, CDR2 SNEGSKA (reference sequence). V was trimmed by 3 bases and J by 4 bases, leaving 10 bases between them. CDR3 amino acids: CSARSSDKNIQYF. The CDR3 coding sequence is TGCAGTGCTAGGTCTAGCGATAAAAACATTCAGTACTTC.

This clonotype has ten or more counts. The rearrangement uses TRBV29-1 and TRBJ2-7, with D possibly TRBD1 on 5 matching bases. Trimming removed 4 bases at V and 2 bases at J, with 9 bases between. The CDR3 covers 12 residues. Germline lookup yields CDR1 SQVTM and CDR2 ANQGSEA. CDR3 sequence (DNA): TGCAGCGTTGGGACATCCGCCTACGAGCAGTACTTC. Translated, it gives CSVGTSAYEQYF.

This clonotype was seen only a few times. The V call is TRBV12-3 or TRBV12-4, the J call TRBJ1-1; D remains ambiguous. This CDR3 is 14 amino acids long. V shed 6 bases and J shed 3 bases, with 14 bases lying between them. Written as DNA, the CDR3 is TGTGCCAGCAGGACCTTCGGCGCAGACACTGAAGCTTTCTTT. Its protein is CASRTFGADTEAFF.

This clonotype was seen ten or more times. The chain joins TRBV27 to TRBJ2-7, with TRBD1 matching over 9 bases. CDR1 and CDR2 (germline): MNHEY, SMNVEV (reference sequence). The CDR3 is made up of 13 amino acids. Germline trimming cut 6 bases from V and 4 bases from J; bases unmatched to any gene: 4. The CDR3 DNA sequence: TGTGCCAGCAGACCGACAGGGGGGTACGAGCAGTACTTC. This translates into CASRPTGGYEQYF.

This clonotype appeared a single time. The rearrangement links TRBV28 to TRBJ2-2, with 9 nucleotides matching TRBD2. CDR3 length equals 16 residues. Germline values: CDR1 MDHEN, CDR2 SYDVKM. V gave up 10 bases and J gave up 4 bases; unmatched junction bases: 13. The CDR3 nucleotides are TGTGCCACCCCCGGGCGGGAGGGCCCAAGCACCGGGGAGCTGTTTTTT. Translating gives CATPGREGPSTGELFF.

At least ten counts were recorded for this clonotype. This sequence joins TRBV7-2 and TRBJ2-7; 8 positions match TRBD2. Germline V gene data show CDR1 as SGHTA and CDR2 as FQGNSA. V trimming: 5 bases; J trimming: 2 bases; junction bases outside the gene matches: 8. The CDR3 is 15 residues long. Here the CDR3 DNA reads TGTGCCAGCAGCCTGTCGGGGGGGAAAACCTACGAGCAGTACTTC. Translation gives CASSLSGGKTYEQYF. The entire variable domain, with the rest obtained from reference TRBV7-2 and TRBJ2-7, is as follows: GAGVSQSPSNKVTEKGKDVELRCDPISGHTALYWYRQSLGQGLEFLIYFQGNSAPDKSGLPSDRFSAERTGGSVSTLTIQRTQQEDSAVYLCASSLSGGKTYEQYFGPGTRLTVT.

With regard to this clonotype: Sequence at one end of the junction differs from germline and may be a read error. V is TRBV6-2 or TRBV6-3 and J is TRBJ2-7; 9 nucleotides match TRBD2. Germline V gene data show CDR1 as MNHEY and CDR2 as SVGEGT. The CDR3 runs to 14 residues. CDR3 residues: CASNGGTSLYVQYF. In DNA form, the CDR3 reads TGTGCCAGCAACGGAGGGACTAGCTTGTACGTGCAGTACTTC.

This clonotype was found many times. The V gene is TRBV27, the J gene TRBJ2-7, with 9 nucleotides matching TRBD2. CDR3 size: 14 residues. Germline CDR1 and CDR2: MNHEY and SMNVEV (reference sequence). Trimming cost V 3 bases and J 3 bases; bases outside gene matches: 3. This chain's CDR3 is CASSLGTSIYEQYF. DNA for the CDR3: TGTGCCAGCAGTTTGGGGACTAGCATCTACGAGCAGTACTTC.

This clonotype showed up just a few times. The chain is built from TRBV28 and TRBJ2-5; D is uncertain. CDR1 is MDHEN and CDR2 is SYDVKM in the germline V gene. The CDR3 totals 14 residues. Trimming shortened V by 10 bases and J by 2 bases, and 17 bases separated the two germline ends. CDR3: CATGRHTRQETQYF. CDR3 bases: TGTGCCACAGGCAGACATACCCGTCAAGAGACCCAGTACTTC. The full variable domain, its missing parts supplied by reference TRBV28 and TRBJ2-5, is DVKVTQSSRYLVKRTGEKVFLECVQDMDHENMFWYRQDPGLGLRLIYFSYDVKMKEKGDIPEGYSVSREKKERFSLILESASTNQTSMYLCATGRHTRQETQYFGPGTRLLVL.

The sample holds a few counts of this clonotype. The chain is built from TRBV6-1 and TRBJ2-7, with a tentative D call TRBD1 (6 bases). Germline CDR1 MNHNS, CDR2 SASEGT. This CDR3 comprises 14 residues. V was shortened by 6 bases and J by 7 bases, with 19 bases between the two germline ends. The CDR3 sequence is CASSDRSRRGEQYF. CDR3 coding DNA: TGTGCCAGCAGCGACAGGAGCCGGCGAGGGGAGCAGTACTTC.

This clonotype was detected only a few times. The gene calls are TRBV28 and TRBJ1-3, with no clear D. The CDR3 length is 13 residues. Germline V lookup: CDR1 MDHEN, CDR2 SYDVKM. Between the trimmed V and J ends, which lost 6 bases and 3 bases, there was a span of 9 bases. CDR3 residues: CASSLPVGNTIYF. In DNA, the CDR3 is TGTGCCAGCAGCTTACCTGTTGGAAACACCATATATTTT. The full variable domain, its missing parts supplied by reference TRBV28 and TRBJ1-3, is DVKVTQSSRYLVKRTGEKVFLECVQDMDHENMFWYRQDPGLGLRLIYFSYDVKMKEKGDIPEGYSVSREKKERFSLILESASTNQTSMYLCASSLPVGNTIYFGEGSWLTVV.

There are many counts of this clonotype. A junction end diverges from the germline sequence, so it may reflect a read error. The rearrangement joins TRBV6-5 to TRBJ1-2, with a possible D match to TRBD1 (5 bases). The length of the CDR3 is 17 residues. Germline CDR1 is MNHEY and CDR2 is SVGAGI. Here the CDR3 DNA reads TGTGGCAGCAGGGCAGGGACTATGCCCCCTTTACTATATGGCTACACCTTC. The encoded protein is CGSRAGTMPPLLYGYTF.

The chain has TRBV5-1 and TRBJ2-7, with TRBD2 identical over 8 bases. Germline V CDR1 and CDR2: SGHRS, YFSETQ. J gave up 4 bases and V 6 bases, and 12 bases lay outside the gene matches. The CDR3 consists of 15 residues. Here the CDR3 reads CASKYAAGANYEQYF. CDR3 bases: TGCGCCAGCAAATATGCAGCGGGAGCGAATTACGAGCAGTACTTC.